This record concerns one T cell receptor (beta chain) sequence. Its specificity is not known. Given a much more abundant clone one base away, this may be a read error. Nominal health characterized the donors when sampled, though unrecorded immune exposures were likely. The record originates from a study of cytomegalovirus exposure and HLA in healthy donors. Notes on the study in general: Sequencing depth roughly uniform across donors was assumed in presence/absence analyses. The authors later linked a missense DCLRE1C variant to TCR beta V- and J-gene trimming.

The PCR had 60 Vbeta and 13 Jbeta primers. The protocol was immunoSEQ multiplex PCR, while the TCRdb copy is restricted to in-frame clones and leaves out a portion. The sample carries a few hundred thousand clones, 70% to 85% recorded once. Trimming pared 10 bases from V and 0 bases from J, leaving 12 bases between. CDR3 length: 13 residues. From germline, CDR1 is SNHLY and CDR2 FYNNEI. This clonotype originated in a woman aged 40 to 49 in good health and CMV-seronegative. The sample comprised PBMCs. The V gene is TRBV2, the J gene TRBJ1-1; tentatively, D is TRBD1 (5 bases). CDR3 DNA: TGTGCCACCAGGGTGGACATGAACACTGAAGCTTTCTTT. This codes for CATRVDMNTEAFF. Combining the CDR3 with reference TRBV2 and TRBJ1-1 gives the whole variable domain EPEVTQTPSHQVTQMGQEVILRCVPISNHLYFYWYRQILGQKVEFLVSFYNNEISEKSEIFDDQFSVERPDGSNFTLKIRSTKLEDSAMYFCATRVDMNTEAFFGQGTRLTVV.